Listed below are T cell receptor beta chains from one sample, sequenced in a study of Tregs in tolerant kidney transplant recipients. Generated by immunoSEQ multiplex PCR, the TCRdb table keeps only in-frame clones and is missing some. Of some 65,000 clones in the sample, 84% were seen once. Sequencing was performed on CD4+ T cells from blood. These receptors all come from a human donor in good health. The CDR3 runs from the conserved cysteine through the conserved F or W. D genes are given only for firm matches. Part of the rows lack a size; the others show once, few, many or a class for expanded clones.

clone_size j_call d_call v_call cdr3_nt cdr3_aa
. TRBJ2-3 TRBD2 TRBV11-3 TGTGCCAGCAGCTTAGTACTAGCGGGAGATCCAGATACGCAGTATTTT CASSLVLAGDPDTQYF
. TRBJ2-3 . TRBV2 TGTGCCAGAGGTTTGTTGGGGCCTTACACAGATACGCAGTATTTT CARGLLGPYTDTQYF
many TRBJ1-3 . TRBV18 TGTGCCAGCTCACCACCAGGAGGGATCAGAAACACCATATATTTT CASSPPGGIRNTIYF
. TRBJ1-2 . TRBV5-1 TGCGCCAGCAGCTCCCAGTTAAGGGGAGGCTATGGCTACACCTTC CASSSQLRGGYGYTF
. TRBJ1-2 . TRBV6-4 TGTGGGGGACCGAACTATGGCTACACCTTC CGGPNYGYTF
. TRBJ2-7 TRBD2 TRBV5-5 TGTGCCAGCAGTGTCTCCGCGGGAGCAAACCCCTACGAGCAGTACTTC CASSVSAGANPYEQYF
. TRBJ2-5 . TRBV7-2 TGTGCCAGCAGCTTATCGCCCCAGCAAGAGACCCAGTACTTC CASSLSPQQETQYF
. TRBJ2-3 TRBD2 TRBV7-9 TGTGCCAGCAGCCTTAGCGGGGTTAGCACAGATACGCAGTATTTT CASSLSGVSTDTQYF
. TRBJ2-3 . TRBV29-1 TGCAGCGTTGTGGGGATTAGGTTCGAAGTTAGCACAGATACGCAGTATTTT CSVVGIRFEVSTDTQYF
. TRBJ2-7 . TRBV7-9 TGTGCCAGCAGCTTAGGTGGGGAGGCCTACGAGCAGTACTTC CASSLGGEAYEQYF
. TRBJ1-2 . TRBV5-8 TGTGCCAGCAGCTTTGAGAGCTATGGCTACACCTTC CASSFESYGYTF
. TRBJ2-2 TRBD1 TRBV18 TGTGCCAGCTCACGCCCGATTAAACAGGGGCGCCTTTACACCGGGGAGCTGTTTTTT CASSRPIKQGRLYTGELFF
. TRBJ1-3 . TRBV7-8 TGTGCCAGCCTACAAGGGGGAAAGGAGGGCACCATATATTTT CASLQGGKEGTIYF
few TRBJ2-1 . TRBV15 TGTGCCACCAGCAGAGATGAGGGGTACAATGAGCAGTTCTTC CATSRDEGYNEQFF
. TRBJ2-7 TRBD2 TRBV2 TGTGCCAGCAGTGAAGCTCTTAGCGGGGTAGAGCAGTACTTC CASSEALSGVEQYF
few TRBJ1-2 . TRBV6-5 TGTGCCAGCAGTGAAGCCGGGACCCAAGGCTACACCTTC CASSEAGTQGYTF
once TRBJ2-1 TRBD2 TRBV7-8 TGTGCCAGCAGCTTAGGACTACTAGCGGAGGGGGATGAGCAGTTCTTC CASSLGLLAEGDEQFF
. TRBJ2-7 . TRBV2 TGTGCCAGCACCGAGAGGGGGGCAGCCTACGAGCAGTACTTC CASTERGAAYEQYF
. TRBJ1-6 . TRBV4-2 TGTGCCAGCAGCCAAGATTTCAGAAATTCACCCCTCCACTTT CASSQDFRNSPLHF
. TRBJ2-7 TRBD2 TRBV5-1 TGCGCCAGCAGCCCGACTAGCGGGGGATTTGCGATTCTCGAGCAGTACTTC CASSPTSGGFAILEQYF
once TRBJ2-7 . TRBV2 TGTGCCAGCAGTGAAGGGCAGGTTTTCCCTCCTAGGGAGCAGTACTTC CASSEGQVFPPREQYF
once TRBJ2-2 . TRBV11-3 TGTGCCAGCAGCTTAGGGACAGCGAACACCGGGGAGCTGTTTTTT CASSLGTANTGELFF